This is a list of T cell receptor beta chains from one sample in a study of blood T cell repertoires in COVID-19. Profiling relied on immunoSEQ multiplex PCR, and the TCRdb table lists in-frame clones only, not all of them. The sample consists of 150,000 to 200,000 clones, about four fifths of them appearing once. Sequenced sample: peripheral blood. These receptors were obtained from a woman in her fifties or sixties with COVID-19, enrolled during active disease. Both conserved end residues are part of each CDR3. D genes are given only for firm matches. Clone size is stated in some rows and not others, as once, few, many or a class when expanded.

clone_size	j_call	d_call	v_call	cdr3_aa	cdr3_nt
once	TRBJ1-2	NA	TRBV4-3	CASSQDWERAANYGYTF	TGCGCCAGCAGCCAAGATTGGGAGCGGGCAGCTAACTATGGCTACACCTTC
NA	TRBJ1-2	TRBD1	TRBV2	CASSARQGYGYTF	TGTGCCAGCAGTGCGAGACAGGGGTATGGCTACACCTTC
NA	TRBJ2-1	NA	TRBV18	CASSSSTVYNEQFF	TGTGCCAGCTCATCCTCGACAGTCTACAATGAGCAGTTCTTC
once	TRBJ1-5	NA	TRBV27	CASSLRIRGGRFQPQHF	TGTGCCAGCAGTTTGAGGATTCGGGGTGGCCGGTTCCAGCCCCAGCATTTT
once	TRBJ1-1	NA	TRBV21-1	CASSKRPAQGPSGTEAFF	TGTGCCAGCAGCAAACGCCCCGCACAGGGGCCTTCGGGCACTGAAGCTTTCTTT
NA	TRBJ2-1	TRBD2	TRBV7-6	CASTSGTSKDEQFF	TGTGCCAGCACCTCCGGGACTAGCAAGGATGAGCAGTTCTTC
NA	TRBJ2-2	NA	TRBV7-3	CASSSLNTGELFF	TGTGCCAGCAGCTCACTGAACACCGGGGAGCTGTTTTTT
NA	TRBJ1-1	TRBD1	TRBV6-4	CASSGDRVFVRTTEAFF	TGTGCCAGCAGTGGGGACAGGGTATTCGTTCGGACGACTGAAGCTTTCTTT
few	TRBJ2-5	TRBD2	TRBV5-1	CASKGTSGQETQYF	TGCGCCAGCAAGGGGACTAGCGGGCAAGAGACCCAGTACTTC
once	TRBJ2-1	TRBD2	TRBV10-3	CAISDSGLAGVKRNEQFF	TGTGCCATCAGTGATTCGGGACTAGCGGGAGTAAAAAGAAATGAGCAGTTCTTC
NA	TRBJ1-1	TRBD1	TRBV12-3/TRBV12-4	CASREVPGQEAFF	TGTGCCAGCAGGGAGGTACCGGGACAGGAAGCTTTCTTT
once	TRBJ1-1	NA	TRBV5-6	CASSRWGENTEAFF	TGTGCCAGCAGCCGGTGGGGGGAGAACACTGAAGCTTTCTTT
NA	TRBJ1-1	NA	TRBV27	CASSLDFRIIRGTEAFF	TGTGCCAGCAGTTTAGACTTTCGTATAATACGGGGGACTGAAGCTTTCTTT
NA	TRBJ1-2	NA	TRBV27	CASSLTAAVFGYTF	TGTGCCAGCAGTTTAACGGCGGCAGTATTTGGCTACACCTTC
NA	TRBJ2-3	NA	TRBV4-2	CASSHGGGGSIDTQYF	TGTGCCAGCAGCCATGGTGGAGGCGGTTCAATAGATACGCAGTATTTT
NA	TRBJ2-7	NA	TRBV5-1	CASSLANQGHEQYF	TGCGCCAGCAGCTTGGCCAATCAGGGCCACGAGCAGTACTTC
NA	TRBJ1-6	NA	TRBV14	CASSPQVNSPLHF	TGTGCCAGCAGCCCACAGGTTAATTCACCCCTCCACTTT
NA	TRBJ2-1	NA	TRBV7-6	CASSLRWGGQYNEQFF	TGTGCCAGCAGCTTAAGGTGGGGCGGACAATACAATGAGCAGTTCTTC
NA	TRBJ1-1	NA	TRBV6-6	CASSSPGGRLNTEAFF	TGTGCCAGCAGCTCACCGGGGGGTCGCTTAAACACTGAAGCTTTCTTT
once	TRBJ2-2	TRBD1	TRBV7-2	CASSLDTGGTGELFF	TGTGCCAGCAGCTTAGATACAGGGGGCACCGGGGAGCTGTTTTTT
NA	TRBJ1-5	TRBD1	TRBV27	CASSPTGGSAAQHF	TGTGCCAGCAGTCCGACAGGGGGCTCGGCGGCCCAGCATTTT
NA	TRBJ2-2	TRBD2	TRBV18	CASSATIRGDTGELFF	TGTGCCAGCTCAGCCACTATTCGGGGGGACACCGGGGAGCTGTTTTTT
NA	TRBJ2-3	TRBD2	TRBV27	CASSTLAGGTDTQYF	TGTGCCAGCAGTACATTAGCGGGAGGCACAGATACGCAGTATTTT
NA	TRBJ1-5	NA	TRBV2	CASRRDNNSNQPQHF	TGTGCCAGCCGCCGGGACAACAATAGCAATCAGCCCCAGCATTTT
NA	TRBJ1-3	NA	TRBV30	CAWKGQISGNTIYF	TGTGCCTGGAAAGGACAGATCTCTGGAAACACCATATATTTT
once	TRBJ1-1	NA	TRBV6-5	CASIEPGDTEAFF	TGTGCCAGCATCGAACCAGGGGACACTGAAGCTTTCTTT
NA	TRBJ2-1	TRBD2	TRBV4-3	CASSQALGTSGVVYAQFF	TGCGCCAGCAGCCAAGCCCTCGGGACTAGCGGGGTGGTATATGCGCAGTTCTTC
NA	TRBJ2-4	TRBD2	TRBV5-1	CASSRFTGTSGNIQYF	TGCGCCAGCAGCCGATTTACCGGGACTAGCGGAAACATTCAGTACTTC
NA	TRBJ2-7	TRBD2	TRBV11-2	CASSLVRLAGEQYF	TGTGCCAGCAGCTTAGTGCGGCTAGCGGGCGAGCAGTACTTC
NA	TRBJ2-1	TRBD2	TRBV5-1	CASTPLAGGFYNEQFF	TGCGCCAGCACCCCACTTGCGGGGGGATTTTACAATGAGCAGTTCTTC
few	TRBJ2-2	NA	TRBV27	CASSLSLGSDGELFF	TGTGCCAGCAGTTTATCGCTAGGTTCGGACGGGGAGCTGTTTTTT
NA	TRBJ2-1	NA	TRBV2	CASSDPGLRYNEQFF	TGTGCCAGCAGTGACCCGGGACTCCGGTACAATGAGCAGTTCTTC
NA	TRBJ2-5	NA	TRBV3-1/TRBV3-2	CASSQATSIQETQYF	TGTGCCAGCAGCCAAGCAACTAGTATCCAAGAGACCCAGTACTTC
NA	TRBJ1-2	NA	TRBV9	CASSGPGSPAF	TGTGCCAGCAGCGGTCCCGGGAGCCCTGCCTTC
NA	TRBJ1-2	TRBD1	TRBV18	CASSPTGGNYGYTF	TGTGCCAGCTCACCGACAGGGGGCAACTATGGCTACACCTTC
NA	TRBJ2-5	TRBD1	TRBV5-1	CASRRDRAGETQYF	TGCGCCAGCAGGCGGGACAGGGCGGGGGAGACCCAGTACTTC
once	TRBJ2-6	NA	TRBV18	CASSPLIQGVSGANVLTF	TGTGCCAGCTCACCTTTAATACAGGGTGTCTCTGGGGCCAACGTCCTGACTTTC
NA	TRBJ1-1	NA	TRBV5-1	CASSPGGVLTEAFF	TGCGCCAGCAGCCCCGGTGGAGTATTGACTGAAGCTTTCTTT
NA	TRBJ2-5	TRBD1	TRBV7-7	CASSLGQGAWETQYF	TGTGCTAGCAGCTTAGGGCAGGGGGCTTGGGAGACCCAGTACTTC
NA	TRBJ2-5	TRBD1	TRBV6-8	CASTSRLDRQGVETQYF	TGTGCCAGCACCTCCCGTTTAGACCGGCAGGGGGTTGAGACCCAGTACTTC
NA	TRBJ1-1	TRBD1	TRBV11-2	CASTTGDRVNTEAFF	TGTGCCAGCACCACCGGGGACAGGGTGAACACTGAAGCTTTCTTT
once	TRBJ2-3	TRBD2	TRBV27	CASSRSGGEPPDTQYF	TGTGCCAGCAGCAGAAGCGGGGGCGAACCCCCAGATACGCAGTATTTT
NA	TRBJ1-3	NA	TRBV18	CASSERTAYSGNTIYF	TGTGCCAGCTCAGAACGGACAGCCTACTCTGGAAACACCATATATTTT
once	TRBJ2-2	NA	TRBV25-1	CASSSQGSAGELFF	TGTGCCAGCAGTTCCCAGGGAAGCGCCGGGGAGCTGTTTTTT
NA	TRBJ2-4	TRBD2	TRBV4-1	CASSLETGTSENIQYF	TGCGCCAGCAGCCTAGAGACCGGGACTAGTGAAAACATTCAGTACTTC